This entry is about one T cell receptor beta chain. Its specificity is unknown. The record originates from a study of regulatory T cells in long-lasting Graves disease. Study observations and caveats: TRBV28, TRBJ1-2 and TRBJ2-5 were segments that persistent disease favored.

Library construction for TCR beta used iRepertoire HTBI primers and Arm-PCR of CDR3 regions. TCRdb processed the multiplex PCR reads anew with MiXCR; each CDR3 protein has one entry. This sample has fewer than 600,000 distinct CDR3 sequences, with 22% found just once. V lost 3 bases, J lost 7 bases, and 9 bases lay in between. CDR1 is SEHNR, CDR2 FQNEAQ, per germline (reference sequence). This CDR3 has 12 amino acids. As for time point: persistent/refractory GD, antithyroid drugs over 5 years with positive TRAb. The TCR library used RNA extracted from PBMCs. This clonotype was sampled from a female donor with Graves disease. This specimen consisted of peripheral blood mononuclear cells (PBMCs), obtained when the disease was refractory, from a patient treated with antithyroid drugs. The chain has TRBV7-9 and TRBJ1-1, with D uncertain. CDR3 in DNA: TGTGCCAGCAGCTTTCTGGGGAATGAAGCTTTCTTT. This codes for CASSFLGNEAFF.